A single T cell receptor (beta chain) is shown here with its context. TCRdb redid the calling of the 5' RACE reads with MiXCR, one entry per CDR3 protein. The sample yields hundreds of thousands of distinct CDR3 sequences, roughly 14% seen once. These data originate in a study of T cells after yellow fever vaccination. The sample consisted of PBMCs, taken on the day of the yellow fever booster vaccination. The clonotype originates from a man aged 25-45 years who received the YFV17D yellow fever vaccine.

The CDR3 DNA is TGTGCCTGGAGTGGCAGTCCGACCTGGTACGAGCAGTACTTC. It translates to CAWSGSPTWYEQYF. The rearrangement joins TRBV30 to TRBJ2-7; D unresolved. V was shortened by 1 base and J by 4 bases, with 14 bases between the two germline ends. Germline CDR1 is GTSNPN and CDR2 is SVGIG (reference sequence). The CDR3 totals 14 residues.